A selection of T cell receptor beta chains follows, all from one sample in a study of blood T cell repertoires in COVID-19. The method was immunoSEQ multiplex PCR; TCRdb's version includes in-frame clones alone and lacks a portion of them. The table includes some 140,000 clones, around 83% detected once. The specimen sequenced was PBMCs or T cells enriched from blood (not recorded which). These receptors originate from a man between 25 and 39 years old who had recovered from COVID-19. The CDR3 runs from the conserved cysteine through the conserved F or W. D genes are given only for firm matches. Expanded clones are given a class, and other clones once, few, many or no size at all.

J | V | size | D | DNA | CDR3
TRBJ2-5 | TRBV19 | . | . | TGTGCCAGTAGTAAGGAGGGGGGGCCAGAGACCCAGTACTTC | CASSKEGGPETQYF
TRBJ2-7 | TRBV7-7 | . | . | TGTGCCAGCCTCCCCCACGAGCAGTACTTC | CASLPHEQYF
TRBJ1-6 | TRBV5-1 | . | TRBD1 | TGCGCCAGCAGCTTGCTACAGGGGGATAATTCACCCCTCCACTTT | CASSLLQGDNSPLHF
TRBJ1-5 | TRBV27 | . | . | TGTGCCAGCAGTTCGGACACCTTAAGCAATCAGCCCCAGCATTTT | CASSSDTLSNQPQHF
TRBJ1-5 | TRBV6-1 | few | . | TGTGCCAGCAGTGAAGAGGGGAGGGGCAGGGGAGGCAATCAGCCCCAGCATTTT | CASSEEGRGRGGNQPQHF
TRBJ2-2 | TRBV5-1 | once | . | TGCGCCAGCAGCCTCGACAGGCCGAACACCGGGGAGCTGTTTTTT | CASSLDRPNTGELFF
TRBJ1-5 | TRBV28 | . | . | TGTGCCAGCAGGCAAGGGGTAATCGGTCAGCCCCAGCATTTT | CASRQGVIGQPQHF
TRBJ2-7 | TRBV14 | . | . | TGTGCCAGCAGCCATACAGGGAAGGGCAACTCCTACGAGCAGTACTTC | CASSHTGKGNSYEQYF
TRBJ1-5 | TRBV18 | . | TRBD1 | TGTGCCAGCTCAACAGGGGAAGGACAGCCCCAGCATTTT | CASSTGEGQPQHF
TRBJ1-2 | TRBV5-4 | . | TRBD1 | TGTGCCAGCAGCCCCAGGGGGGTTGGCTACACCTTC | CASSPRGVGYTF
TRBJ2-5 | TRBV25-1 | few | TRBD1 | TGTGCCAGCAGTGATCGACAGGGAGAGCAAGAGACCCAGTACTTC | CASSDRQGEQETQYF
TRBJ1-1 | TRBV19 | once | . | TGTGCCAGTAGTATCGGGGAGGGGATCACTGAAGCTTTCTTT | CASSIGEGITEAFF
TRBJ1-2 | TRBV25-1 | . | . | TGTGCCAGCAGTGAATCAGGGGCCGGGTATGGCTACACCTTC | CASSESGAGYGYTF
TRBJ2-1 | TRBV19 | . | . | TGTGCCAGTAGTCCTACTCAGAAACCGACTCTGGATTGGCAGTTCTTC | CASSPTQKPTLDWQFF
TRBJ2-3 | TRBV7-7 | . | TRBD2 | TGTGCTAGCAGCAGCGGGGAGGAGAATACGCAGTATTTT | CASSSGEENTQYF
TRBJ1-5 | TRBV9 | . | . | TGTGCCAGCAGCGTAGGGGACACCTATCAGCCCCAGCATTTT | CASSVGDTYQPQHF
TRBJ2-1 | TRBV9 | . | TRBD2 | TGTGCCAGCAGCGCCCGGACTAGCCTGAGCTCCTACAATGAGCAGTTCTTC | CASSARTSLSSYNEQFF
TRBJ2-2 | TRBV3-1/TRBV3-2 | . | TRBD2 | TGTGCCAGCAGCCGGACTAGTACCGGGGAGCTGTTTTTT | CASSRTSTGELFF
TRBJ2-7 | TRBV11-1 | . | TRBD1 | TGTGCCAGCAGCACTGACAGGGGCGAGCAGTACTTC | CASSTDRGEQYF
TRBJ1-1 | TRBV3-1/TRBV3-2 | . | . | TGTGCCAGCAGCCAAACCAGGGGATGGACTGAAGCTTTCTTT | CASSQTRGWTEAFF
TRBJ2-1 | TRBV11-2 | . | . | TGTGCCAGCAGCTTAGACGGGAGACTAGGCAATGAGCAGTTCTTC | CASSLDGRLGNEQFF
TRBJ1-5 | TRBV3-1/TRBV3-2 | . | . | TGTGCCAGCAGCCAGGACACGAATAGCAATCAGCCCCAGCATTTT | CASSQDTNSNQPQHF
TRBJ2-7 | TRBV29-1 | . | TRBD1 | TGCAGCGTTGAAGGCTTTGGGTTGAACAGGGGGTTTTCCTACGAGCAGTACTTC | CSVEGFGLNRGFSYEQYF
TRBJ2-7 | TRBV6-5 | . | TRBD1 | TGTGCCAGCAGTTACCGGGACAGGGGCTACGAGCAGTACTTC | CASSYRDRGYEQYF
TRBJ2-5 | TRBV5-4 | few | TRBD2 | TGTGCCAGCAGCTTGGGCCTAGCGGGGGGGGTTTCAGAGACCCAGTACTTC | CASSLGLAGGVSETQYF
TRBJ1-5 | TRBV19 | . | . | TGTGCCAGTAGTATAAGCAGTGCGGGTAGCAATCAGCCCCAGCATTTT | CASSISSAGSNQPQHF
TRBJ2-1 | TRBV21-1 | . | . | TGTGCCAGCAGCAATGTGGGGGACTACATATACAATGAGCAGTTCTTC | CASSNVGDYIYNEQFF
TRBJ2-2 | TRBV7-8 | . | . | TGTGCCAGCAGCATTAGCCCCGGGGAGCTGTTTTTT | CASSISPGELFF
TRBJ1-2 | TRBV6-1 | . | . | TGTGCCAGCAGTGAAAAAGCGTTCTATGGCTACACCTTC | CASSEKAFYGYTF
TRBJ1-1 | TRBV29-1 | . | TRBD1 | TGCAGCGTCGGGACAGGGGCCGCTGAAGCTTTCTTT | CSVGTGAAEAFF
TRBJ1-3 | TRBV7-7 | . | TRBD1 | TGTGCTAGCAGCTTAGGGACAGGGGCTGGAAACACCATATATTTT | CASSLGTGAGNTIYF